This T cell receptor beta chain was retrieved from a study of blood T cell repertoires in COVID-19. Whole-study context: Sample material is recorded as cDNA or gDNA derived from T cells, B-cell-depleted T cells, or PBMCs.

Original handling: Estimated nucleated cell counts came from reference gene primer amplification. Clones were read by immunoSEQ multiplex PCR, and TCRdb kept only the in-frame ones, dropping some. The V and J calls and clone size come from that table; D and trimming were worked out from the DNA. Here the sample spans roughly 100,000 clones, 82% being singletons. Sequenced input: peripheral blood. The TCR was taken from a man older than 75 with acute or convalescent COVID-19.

CDR3 loop: CARGGVLSGFGTIYF. CDR3 bases: TGTGCCAGGGGCGGGGTCCTTTCGGGTTTTGGAACCATATATTTT. The V gene is TRBV6-5, the J gene TRBJ1-3; D unresolved. V lost 9 bases, J lost 10 bases, and 25 bases lay in between. The CDR3 is made up of 15 amino acids. Germline V gives CDR1 MNHEY, CDR2 SVGAGI.